This TCR beta chain came from a study of PD-L1 blockade in urothelial cancer. The data were produced by immunoSEQ multiplex PCR, yet TCRdb's version contains in-frame clones alone and is incomplete. The sample has fewer than 30,000 clones, about four fifths seen once. Trimming removed 0 bases from V and 4 bases from J, with 9 bases in between. The length of the CDR3 is 14 residues. The germline V gene has CDR1 SEHNR and CDR2 FQNEAQ (reference sequence). The rearrangement joins TRBV7-9 to TRBJ1-1; D is unclear. Sample: PBMCs, taken around atezolizumab (anti-PD-L1) treatment. This TCR derives from a man between 65 and 85 years old with urothelial cancer. The CDR3 here is CASSLATSATEAFF. The CDR3 DNA is TGTGCCAGCAGCTTAGCAACCAGCGCCACTGAAGCTTTCTTT.